There are a few counts of the clone carrying this T cell receptor beta chain. Antigen unknown. The data were obtained in a study of T cells in Graves' hyperthyroidism and ophthalmopathy. Study-wide results and limits: Blood also contained most expanded thyroid clonotypes above 0.001.

In germline, CDR1 is SGHRS, CDR2 YFSETQ. The CDR3 spans 12 residues. V lost 5 bases to trimming and J lost 5 bases, with 7 bases between them. Researchers took RNA transcripts and amplified the TCR beta CDR3 regions from them. A first-round RT-PCR of the TCR CDR3 used the HTBI primer set. MiXCR, run by TCRdb on the multiplex PCR reads, gives a single entry per CDR3 protein. Here the sample spans approximately 640,000 distinct CDR3 sequences, roughly 15% being singletons. Sequencing was performed on blood. The receptor comes from a woman in her thirties with Graves' hyperthyroidism. The rearrangement joins TRBV5-1 to TRBJ2-2; unclear D gene. The CDR3: CASRAKTGELFF. The CDR3, as DNA: TGCGCCAGCAGAGCAAAGACCGGGGAGCTGTTTTTT.